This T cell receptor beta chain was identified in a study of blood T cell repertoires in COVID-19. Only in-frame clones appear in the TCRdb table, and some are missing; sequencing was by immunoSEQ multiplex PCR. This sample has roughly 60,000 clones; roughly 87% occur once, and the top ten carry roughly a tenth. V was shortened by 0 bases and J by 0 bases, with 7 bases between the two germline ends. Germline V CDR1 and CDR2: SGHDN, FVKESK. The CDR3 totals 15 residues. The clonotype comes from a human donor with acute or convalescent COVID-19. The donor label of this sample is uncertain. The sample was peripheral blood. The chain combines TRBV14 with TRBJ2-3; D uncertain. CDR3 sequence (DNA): TGTGCCAGCAGCCAAGAAACTCCTAGCACAGATACGCAGTATTTT. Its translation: CASSQETPSTDTQYF.